A single sample is the source of the 22 T cell receptor beta chains below, sequenced in a study of blood T cell repertoires in COVID-19. The assay was immunoSEQ multiplex PCR, and TCRdb's table has in-frame clones only and misses some. The sample consists of some 50,000 clones, 91% of them appearing once. Source material: peripheral blood. These receptors came from a man in his 70s with active COVID-19.

The gene calls are TRBV6-6 and TRBJ1-6; 9 bases match TRBD1. The CDR3 covers 15 residues. V was clipped by 6 bases and J by 8 bases; unmatched bases: 8. The V gene's germline CDR1 is MNHNY and CDR2 SVGAGI (reference sequence). CDR3 in DNA: TGTGCCAGCAGCCGCCGGGACAGGGCGGATTCACCCCTCCACTTT. Its translation: CASSRRDRADSPLHF.

The V and J genes are TRBV27 and TRBJ2-1, with TRBD1 matching over 10 bases. The germline gives CDR1 MNHEY, CDR2 SMNVEV (reference sequence). The junction had 5 bases not matched to a gene; V was cut back by 5 bases and J by 4 bases. CDR3 length: 15 residues. The CDR3 sequence is CASSLGTGAYNEQFF. CDR3 nucleotides: TGTGCCAGCAGTCTCGGGACAGGGGCTTACAATGAGCAGTTCTTC.

The J gene is TRBJ2-3, the V gene TRBV29-1; 10 bases line up with TRBD2. Germline CDR1 SQVTM, CDR2 ANQGSEA. The CDR3 sequence is 17 residues long. The V and J ends lost 4 bases and 4 bases, in that order; junction bases with no gene match: 14. The CDR3 is CSVGRGWASGGSDTQYF. The CDR3 DNA is TGCAGCGTTGGGAGAGGCTGGGCTAGCGGGGGTTCAGATACGCAGTATTTT.

Only a few counts were recorded for this clone. J is TRBJ1-2 and V is TRBV19; D is undetermined. Germline-derived CDR1 and CDR2 are LNHDA and SQIVND (reference sequence). V was clipped by 3 bases and J by 7 bases, with 12 bases between them. The CDR3 is 13 residues long. DNA of the CDR3: TGTGCCAGTAGTATTGGGCAGGCCCGTGGCTACACCTTC. Translating it yields CASSIGQARGYTF.

A single count supports this clone. The chain has TRBV10-2 and TRBJ2-5; 7 nucleotides agree with TRBD2. The CDR3 loop spans 13 amino acids. CDR1 and CDR2 from the germline V gene are WSHSY and SAAADI. After removal of 11 bases from V and 3 bases from J, the junction contained 9 bases not matched to a gene. The CDR3 DNA is TGCGCCGTACGGCGGGGGAAGGAAGAGACCCAGTACTTC. Amino acid sequence: CAVRRGKEETQYF.

The rearrangement links TRBV5-8 to TRBJ2-5; 8 nucleotides agree with TRBD1. Germline-derived CDR1 and CDR2 are SGHTS and YDEGEE. J was trimmed by 1 base and V by 0 bases; bases with no gene match: 5. This CDR3 contains 16 residues. The CDR3 is CASSLGTGFSQETQYF. DNA for the CDR3: TGTGCCAGCAGCTTGGGGACAGGGTTTAGCCAAGAGACCCAGTACTTC.

This chain joins TRBV7-2 and TRBJ1-1, with D unclear. This CDR3 is 13 amino acids long. Germline lookup yields CDR1 SGHTA and CDR2 FQGNSA. The germline V and J ends were trimmed by 0 bases and 6 bases, with 8 bases remaining between them. CDR3 amino acids: CASSLARRSEAFF. Here the CDR3 DNA reads TGTGCCAGCAGCTTAGCGCGGCGGTCTGAAGCTTTCTTT.

This chain connects TRBV5-1 to TRBJ2-2; 8 bases line up with TRBD2. The length of the CDR3 is 13 residues. Unmatched junction bases numbered 2, after V lost 4 bases and J lost 6 bases. Germline V lookup: CDR1 SGHRS, CDR2 YFSETQ. The CDR3 region has the DNA TGCGCCAGCAGCCGGGAGGGGGCCGGGGAGCTGTTTTTT. Translation: CASSREGAGELFF.

The chain is built from TRBV7-2 and TRBJ2-1; D may be TRBD1 (6 bases). The CDR3 is made up of 12 amino acids. V lost 5 bases, J lost 7 bases, and 9 bases lay in between. Looked up from germline, CDR1 is SGHTA and CDR2 is FQGNSA. CDR3 nucleotide sequence: TGTGCCAGCAGCCAACAGGGTAATGAGCAGTTCTTC. Translating gives CASSQQGNEQFF.

The chain carries TRBV4-3 and TRBJ1-4, with D unclear. The CDR3 totals 19 residues. V was cut by 0 bases and J by 0 bases, with 17 bases left in between. Germline values: CDR1 LGHNA, CDR2 YSLEER. CDR3 sequence: CASSQDVGVTAATNEKLFF. As DNA, the CDR3 is TGCGCCAGCAGCCAAGATGTCGGGGTGACGGCTGCAACTAATGAAAAACTGTTTTTT.

In nucleotides, the CDR3 is TGTGCCAGCAGCCCAAGAGAAGGGGCTGGCAATCAGCCCCAGCATTTT. Amino acid sequence: CASSPREGAGNQPQHF. The gene calls are TRBV7-2 and TRBJ1-5, with D maybe TRBD1 (5 bases). Trimming took 5 bases from V and 2 from J, leaving 16 bases between them. This CDR3 comprises 16 residues. CDR1 SGHTA and CDR2 FQGNSA come from the germline V gene.

V usage is TRBV5-1 and J usage is TRBJ2-2, with 12 bases fitting TRBD2. V trimming: 4 bases; J trimming: 4 bases; junction bases outside the gene matches: 5. The CDR3 is 16 amino acids. Germline V gives CDR1 SGHRS, CDR2 YFSETQ. The CDR3 DNA follows: TGCGCCAGCAGCCAAGGGGGACTAGCGGGCACCGGGGAGCTGTTTTTT. It is translated as CASSQGGLAGTGELFF.

The V call is TRBV7-6, the J call TRBJ2-7; 10 nucleotides match TRBD1. CDR1 and CDR2 from the germline V gene are SGHVS and FNYEAQ. This CDR3 is 16 amino acids long. V trimming: 5 bases; J trimming: 2 bases; junction bases outside the gene matches: 9. The CDR3 loop is CASSAGDRGIPYEQYF. The CDR3 bases are TGTGCCAGCAGCGCCGGGGACAGGGGAATACCCTACGAGCAGTACTTC. Looking up the rest from reference TRBV7-6 and TRBJ2-7 gives the full variable domain: GAGVSQSPRYKVTKRGQDVALRCDPISGHVSLYWYRQALGQGPEFLTYFNYEAQQDKSGLPNDRFSAERPEGSISTLTIQRTEQRDSAMYRCASSAGDRGIPYEQYFGPGTRLTVT.

This clone was counted once. The genes are TRBV4-2 and TRBJ2-3; unclear D gene. V lost 0 bases and J 1 base, leaving 8 bases between the germline ends. The CDR3 is 15 amino acids. Germline V gives CDR1 LGHNA, CDR2 YNFKEQ. For the CDR3, the DNA is TGTGCCAGCAGCCAAGATGGTACAGGCACAGATACGCAGTATTTT. Its protein product is CASSQDGTGTDTQYF.

The sample holds a few counts of this clone. This chain connects TRBV5-4 to TRBJ2-7, with 8 bases fitting TRBD1. With V trimmed by 4 bases and J by 5 bases, 8 bases remained unmatched. Germline values: CDR1 SGHNT, CDR2 YYREEE (reference sequence). This CDR3 spans 14 amino acids. This CDR3 is CASSRGQGRNEQYF. The DNA for the CDR3 is TGTGCCAGCAGCCGAGGACAGGGCCGGAACGAGCAGTACTTC.

This chain connects TRBV6-5 to TRBJ1-5; TRBD1 is a possible D gene (5 bases). With 7 bases removed from V and 2 bases from J, the gap between germline ends came to 12 bases. The CDR3 sequence is 14 residues long. Germline CDR1 is MNHEY and CDR2 is SVGAGI. CDR3 residues: CASILGHRNQPQHF. The CDR3 DNA is TGTGCCAGCATCTTAGGACACCGCAATCAGCCCCAGCATTTT.

This clone came up once. The V and J genes are TRBV2 and TRBJ1-1; D remains ambiguous. This CDR3 spans 12 amino acids. The V gene lost 7 bases and the J gene lost 4 bases, with 10 bases spanning the gap. Per the germline V gene, CDR1 is SNHLY and CDR2 is FYNNEI. This CDR3 reads CASTGDFTEAFF. The CDR3 nucleotides read TGTGCCAGCACCGGGGATTTCACTGAAGCTTTCTTT. The complete variable domain, with remaining parts taken from reference TRBV2 and TRBJ1-1, reads EPEVTQTPSHQVTQMGQEVILRCVPISNHLYFYWYRQILGQKVEFLVSFYNNEISEKSEIFDDQFSVERPDGSNFTLKIRSTKLEDSAMYFCASTGDFTEAFFGQGTRLTVV.

The rearrangement joins TRBV6-6 to TRBJ1-5; D is perhaps TRBD1 (6 bases). Per germline, CDR1 MNHNY and CDR2 SVGAGI (reference sequence). CDR3 length: 14 residues. V was clipped by 6 bases and J by 4 bases, with 13 bases between them. The CDR3 loop reads CASSPFQGNQPQHF. The CDR3 DNA is TGTGCCAGCAGCCCGTTCCAGGGGAATCAGCCCCAGCATTTT.

The gene calls are TRBV29-1 and TRBJ2-5; a weak D match, TRBD1 (6 bases). The CDR3 covers 12 residues. V was shortened by 5 bases and J by 1 base, with 8 bases between the two germline ends. The V gene's germline CDR1 is SQVTM and CDR2 ANQGSEA. The CDR3 region is CSVQQGQETQYF. The CDR3 DNA reads TGCAGCGTTCAACAGGGCCAAGAGACCCAGTACTTC.

The rearrangement uses TRBV18 and TRBJ2-3; D perhaps matches TRBD2 (6 bases). The CDR3 has 14 residues. Trimming removed 2 bases from V and 5 bases from J, with 11 bases in between. In germline, CDR1 is KGHSH, CDR2 LQKENI. CDR3 amino acids: CASSPNGGGDTQYF. DNA for the CDR3: TGTGCCAGCTCACCAAACGGGGGAGGAGATACGCAGTATTTT.

This chain links TRBV3-1 (or the pseudogene TRBV3-2) with TRBJ2-1; D perhaps matches TRBD1 (5 bases). Trimming left V 0 bases short and J 3 bases short, with 9 bases between. CDR1 LGHDT and CDR2 YNNKEL come from the germline V gene (reference sequence). This CDR3 contains 15 residues. The CDR3 DNA is TGTGCCAGCAGCCAAGATCAGGGAATCTACAATGAGCAGTTCTTC. Protein product: CASSQDQGIYNEQFF.

The V and J genes are TRBV11-2 and TRBJ1-4; D ambiguous. The length of the CDR3 is 13 residues. Germline CDR1 reads SGHAT; CDR2 reads FQNNGV. Trimming took 2 bases from V and 8 from J, leaving 9 bases between them. The CDR3 sequence: CASSLNVPEKLFF. In DNA, the CDR3 is TGTGCCAGCAGCTTAAATGTTCCGGAAAAACTGTTTTTT.